Listed below are T cell receptor beta chains from one sample, sequenced in a study of response to subunit inactivated influenza vaccine. In TCRdb, the RT-PCR reads were re-called with MiXCR into one record per CDR3 protein. The sample yields almost 250,000 distinct CDR3 sequences, 10% to 15% seen once. The specimen was non-naive T cells sorted from PBMCs, collected roughly 15 days before vaccination. The receptors shown here come from a man aged 50-60 years who received an inactivated influenza vaccine. Both conserved end residues are part of each CDR3. Some rows have no size entry. The others give once, few or many, or a class for an expanded clone.

size: many; V: TRBV2; J: TRBJ2-5; CDR3: CASSVDETQYF
size: .; V: TRBV5-6; J: TRBJ2-7; CDR3: CASSLLGHTSTDEQYF
size: .; V: TRBV5-1; J: TRBJ2-3; CDR3: CASSSNDGNTQYF
size: .; V: TRBV7-8; J: TRBJ1-3; CDR3: CASSLGQGGTIYF
size: few; V: TRBV5-1; J: TRBJ1-2; CDR3: CASSDSLNYGYTF
size: few; V: TRBV9; J: TRBJ2-7; CDR3: CASSVGPTNEQYF
size: .; V: TRBV14; J: TRBJ2-7; CDR3: CASSSLRDEQYF
size: .; V: TRBV9; J: TRBJ2-1; CDR3: CASSQDPYNEQFF
size: few; V: TRBV7-2; J: TRBJ2-1; CDR3: CASSQTSGGYSYNEQFF
size: few; V: TRBV12-3/TRBV12-4; J: TRBJ1-1; CDR3: CASSLRLRDTEAFF
size: .; V: TRBV12-3/TRBV12-4; J: TRBJ2-4; CDR3: CASSLVGEDIQYF
size: .; V: TRBV27; J: TRBJ1-1; CDR3: CASSPLGGEAFF
size: .; V: TRBV18; J: TRBJ2-7; CDR3: CASSPGAAYEQYF
size: .; V: TRBV2; J: TRBJ1-1; CDR3: CASRGQGRAFF
size: few; V: TRBV9; J: TRBJ2-1; CDR3: CASSVGLDRGNEQFF
size: once; V: TRBV7-2; J: TRBJ2-1; CDR3: CASREFSGGREQFF
size: medium-sized; V: TRBV29-1; J: TRBJ2-6; CDR3: CSVEGVIGTGGYRGANVLTF
size: few; V: TRBV29-1; J: TRBJ2-5; CDR3: CSVGDRTETQYF
size: .; V: TRBV12-3/TRBV12-4; J: TRBJ2-3; CDR3: CASSLTRTDTQYF
size: few; V: TRBV3-1; J: TRBJ1-2; CDR3: CASSNRQVDGYTF
size: .; V: TRBV12-3/TRBV12-4; J: TRBJ2-2; CDR3: CASSLRTSGGDGELFF
size: .; V: TRBV6-1; J: TRBJ1-6; CDR3: CASSPPGTAMNPLHF
size: .; V: TRBV20-1; J: TRBJ2-2; CDR3: CSAREEGRPAPSGELFF
size: .; V: TRBV9; J: TRBJ1-3; CDR3: CASSVPPGNTIYF
size: few; V: TRBV9; J: TRBJ1-2; CDR3: CASSVGTGDKGYTF
size: many; V: TRBV27; J: TRBJ2-5; CDR3: CASSVRSDPQETQYF
size: .; V: TRBV5-1; J: TRBJ2-3; CDR3: CASSIGAADTQYF
size: .; V: TRBV27; J: TRBJ2-1; CDR3: CASSLRSGTGLNEQFF
size: few; V: TRBV29-1; J: TRBJ2-2; CDR3: CSVKRDRDTGELFF
size: few; V: TRBV10-2; J: TRBJ2-2; CDR3: CASSERGQGNTGELFF
size: few; V: TRBV7-9; J: TRBJ2-1; CDR3: CASSSRTSNEQFF
size: .; V: TRBV3-1; J: TRBJ1-1; CDR3: CASSQAPGNTEAFF
size: .; V: TRBV7-2; J: TRBJ1-2; CDR3: CASSHADPGYYGYTF
size: many; V: TRBV18; J: TRBJ2-1; CDR3: CASSPGVGSYNEQFF
size: many; V: TRBV29-1; J: TRBJ2-5; CDR3: CSVPGPKETQYF
size: .; V: TRBV11-2; J: TRBJ2-7; CDR3: CASSLKFLGQVKAYEQYF
size: many; V: TRBV29-1; J: TRBJ1-1; CDR3: CSVALQGASTEAFF
size: once; V: TRBV14; J: TRBJ2-7; CDR3: CASSQETGAPYEQYF
size: .; V: TRBV5-1; J: TRBJ2-7; CDR3: CASSLGGATYEQYF
size: few; V: TRBV5-4; J: TRBJ2-5; CDR3: CASSLEKRGTQYF
size: .; V: TRBV6-2/TRBV6-3; J: TRBJ1-5; CDR3: CASSRLKPGARGQPQHF